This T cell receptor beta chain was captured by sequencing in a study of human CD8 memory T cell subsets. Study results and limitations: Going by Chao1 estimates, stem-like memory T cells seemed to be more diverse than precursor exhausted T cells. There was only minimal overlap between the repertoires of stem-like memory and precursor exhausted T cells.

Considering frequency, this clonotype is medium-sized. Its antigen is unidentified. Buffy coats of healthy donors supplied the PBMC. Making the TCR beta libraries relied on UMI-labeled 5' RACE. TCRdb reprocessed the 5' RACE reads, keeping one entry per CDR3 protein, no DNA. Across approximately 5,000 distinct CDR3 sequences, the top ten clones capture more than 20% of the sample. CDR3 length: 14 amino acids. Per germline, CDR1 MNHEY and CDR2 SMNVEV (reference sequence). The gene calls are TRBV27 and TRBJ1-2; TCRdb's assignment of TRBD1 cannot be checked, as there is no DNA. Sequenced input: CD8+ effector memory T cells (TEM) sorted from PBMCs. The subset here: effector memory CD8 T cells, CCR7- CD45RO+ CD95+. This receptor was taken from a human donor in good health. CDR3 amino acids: CASPPRDRGLGYTF.